This T cell receptor beta chain is from a study of blood T cell repertoires in COVID-19 (dated by TCRdb to about 2020). Study-level background: The collaborator samples originated in the United States, Italy and Spain and spanned the acute and convalescent phases of COVID-19. Where available, HLA class I and class II types were taken from metadata supplied by the sample provider and were not determined by assay-based typing. A de-identified subject ID, COVID-19 status, age in years and sex were almost always included in the sample metadata. Samples were obtained from the ongoing ImmuneRACE study (first 160 participants) and from 1,254 subjects provided by 6 global collaborators. The material from the prospective study consisted of cDNA or gDNA derived from T cells, B-cell-depleted T cells, or PBMCs. The repertoires were released in a freely available public database meant as a resource for research on the immune response to SARS-CoV-2. Subjects who had been exposed to COVID-19, were actively infected with it, or had recovered from it provided the deeply sampled blood TCRbeta repertoires that made up the dataset.

Collaborating institutions collected whole blood in K2EDTA tubes following their own protocols. For TCRbeta analysis, collaborator samples were shipped as frozen whole blood, as isolated PBMCs, or as DNA extracted from either sample type. The paper as a whole reports these results and caveats: The quantity of clinical and demographic metadata differed by source and by participant and was supplied without curation.

TCRbeta CDR3 regions were amplified from genomic DNA by means of the immunoSEQ Assay, a bias-controlled multiplex PCR. The source study handled its data this way. Within the assay, amplification of reference gene primers was used to estimate how many nucleated cells each sample contained. To quantify the absolute abundance of each unique TCRbeta CDR3 rearrangement, sequence reads were collapsed and filtered. For each sample, productive Simpson clonality was calculated as the square root of Simpson's diversity index over productive rearrangements. The source is immuneACCESS, and TCRdb retained only in-frame sequences with V and J called. Part of the clones is not carried over; for the studies checked, unresolved V genes explain less than half of this, and the remainder is unexplained. That table gives V, J and clone size, and the DNA gave D and trimming. The sample table shows under 200,000 clones, and over 70% are seen once. The top ten clones comprise more than 7% of the sample.

For CDR1 and CDR2, the germline V gene lists SGHRS and YFSETQ. Germline trimming amounts to 2 bases on V and 0 bases on J, with 3 as the count of junction bases outside the gene matches. The CDR3, cysteine through phenylalanine, is 16 amino acids long. The sequence is cut down to CDR3 DNA, 48 bases in frame from base 1. On this clone: The clone's antigen remains unknown. Base quality data are lacking; no much larger clone is found one base away.

This receptor was taken from a woman older than 75 with active or convalescent COVID-19. Source material: peripheral blood. Here the chain combines TRBV5-1 and TRBJ2-7, and 12 junctional nucleotides match TRBD2. The CDR3 region reads CASSLRTSGASYEQYF. The DNA sequence is TGCGCCAGCAGCTTAAGGACTAGCGGGGCCTCCTACGAGCAGTACTTC. The full variable domain, completed from the reference TRBV5-1 and TRBJ2-7 proteins outside the CDR3, reads KAGVTQTPRYLIKTRGQQVTLSCSPISGHRSVSWYQQTPGQGLQFLFEYFSETQRNKGNFPGRFSGRQFSNSRSEMNVSTLELGDSALYLCASSLRTSGASYEQYFGPGTRLTVT.